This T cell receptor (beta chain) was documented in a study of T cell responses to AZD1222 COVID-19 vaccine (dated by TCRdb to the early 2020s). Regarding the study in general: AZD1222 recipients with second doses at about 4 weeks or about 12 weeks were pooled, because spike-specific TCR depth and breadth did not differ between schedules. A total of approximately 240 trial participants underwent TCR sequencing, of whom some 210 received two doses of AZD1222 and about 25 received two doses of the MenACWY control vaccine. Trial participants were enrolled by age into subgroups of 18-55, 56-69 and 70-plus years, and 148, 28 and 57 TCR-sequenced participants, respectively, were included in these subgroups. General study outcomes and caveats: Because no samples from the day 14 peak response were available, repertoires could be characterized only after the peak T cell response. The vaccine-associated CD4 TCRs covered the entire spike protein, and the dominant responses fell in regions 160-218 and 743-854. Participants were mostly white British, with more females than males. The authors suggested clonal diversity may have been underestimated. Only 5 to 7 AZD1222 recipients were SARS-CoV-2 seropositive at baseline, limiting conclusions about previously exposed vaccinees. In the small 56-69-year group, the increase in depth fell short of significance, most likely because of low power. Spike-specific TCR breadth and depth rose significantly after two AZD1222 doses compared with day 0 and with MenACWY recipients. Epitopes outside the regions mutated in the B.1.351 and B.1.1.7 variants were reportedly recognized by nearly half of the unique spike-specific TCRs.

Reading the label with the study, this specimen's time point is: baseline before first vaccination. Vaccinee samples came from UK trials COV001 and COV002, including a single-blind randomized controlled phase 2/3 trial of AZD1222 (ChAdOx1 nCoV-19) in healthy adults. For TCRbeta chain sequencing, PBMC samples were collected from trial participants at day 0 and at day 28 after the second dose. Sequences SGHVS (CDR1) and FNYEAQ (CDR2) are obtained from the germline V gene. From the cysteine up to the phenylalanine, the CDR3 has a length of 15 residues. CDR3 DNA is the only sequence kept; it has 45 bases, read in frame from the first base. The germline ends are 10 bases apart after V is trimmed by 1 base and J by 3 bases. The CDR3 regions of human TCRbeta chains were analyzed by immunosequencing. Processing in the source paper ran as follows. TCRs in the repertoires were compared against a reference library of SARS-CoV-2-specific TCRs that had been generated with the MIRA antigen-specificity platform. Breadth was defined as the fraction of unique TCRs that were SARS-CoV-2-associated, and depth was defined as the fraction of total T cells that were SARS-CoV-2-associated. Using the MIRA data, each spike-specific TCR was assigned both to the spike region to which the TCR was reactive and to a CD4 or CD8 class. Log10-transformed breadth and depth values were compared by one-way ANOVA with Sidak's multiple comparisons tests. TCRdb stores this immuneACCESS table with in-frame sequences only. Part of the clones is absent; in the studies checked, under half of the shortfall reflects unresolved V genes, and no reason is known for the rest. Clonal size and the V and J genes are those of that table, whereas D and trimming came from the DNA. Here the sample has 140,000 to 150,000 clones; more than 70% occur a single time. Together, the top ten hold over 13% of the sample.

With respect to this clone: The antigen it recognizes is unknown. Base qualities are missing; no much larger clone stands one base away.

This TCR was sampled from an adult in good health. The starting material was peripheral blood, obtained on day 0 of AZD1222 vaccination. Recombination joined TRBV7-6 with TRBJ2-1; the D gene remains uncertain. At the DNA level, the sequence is TGTGCCAGCAGCTTAGGACTCTCCATCTACAATGAGCAGTTCTTC. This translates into CASSLGLSIYNEQFF.